One TCR beta chain is described in this entry. Antigen specificity is unknown. The data were obtained in a study of shared clonotypes between healthy human individuals. Repertoires were generated with immunoSEQ multiplex PCR, while TCRdb's copy carries only in-frame clones and drops some. The sample has approximately 740,000 clones, about 92% seen once. Terminally differentiated effector memory CD45RA+ cells were excluded by CCR7 positive selection of CD45RO-negative cells. The length of the CDR3 is 14 residues. The germline V and J ends were trimmed by 2 bases and 5 bases, with 12 bases remaining between them. Germline V gene sequence: CDR1 SGHDN, CDR2 FVKESK. General study findings and limits: Shared clonotypes: 4.5% to 5% naive CD4, about 4% naive CD8, 2.3% memory CD4, more than 0.3% memory CD8.

Sequencing used naive CD8+ T cells sorted from blood. This clonotype was sampled from a man aged 30-40 years in good health. This rearrangement joins TRBV14 to TRBJ2-5; D remains ambiguous. This CDR3 reads CASSQNSGRETQYF. The CDR3 bases are TGTGCCAGCAGCCAAAACTCTGGTCGTGAGACCCAGTACTTC.